This T cell receptor (beta chain) was sequenced during a study of T cell responses to AZD1222 COVID-19 vaccine. Germline lookup yields CDR1 SNHLY and CDR2 FYNNEI. The CDR3 has 15 residues. V shed 7 bases, J shed 1 base, and the junction held 5 bases outside the gene matches. Only one count was recorded for this clone. Clones were sequenced by immunoSEQ multiplex PCR, and TCRdb holds only the in-frame ones, with some missing. Of 90,000 to 130,000 clones in the sample, roughly 90% were seen once. The sequenced sample was peripheral blood, obtained 28 days after the second AZD1222 dose. This TCR was sampled from an adult who received the AZD1222 COVID-19 vaccine. V is TRBV2 and J is TRBJ2-2; 8 nucleotides align to TRBD2. CDR3 in amino acids: CASTGLAGNTGELFF. The CDR3, as DNA: TGTGCCAGCACCGGGCTAGCGGGGAACACCGGGGAGCTGTTTTTT.